Listed below are T cell receptor beta chains from one sample, sequenced in a study of blood T cell repertoires in COVID-19. Assay used: immunoSEQ multiplex PCR; TCRdb lists only in-frame clones, some missing. Among hundreds of thousands of clones, about 89% were seen once, and the ten largest hold roughly a tenth. What was sequenced was PBMCs or T cells enriched from blood (not recorded which). These receptors came from a woman aged 40 to 50 who had recovered from COVID-19. Both conserved end residues are part of each CDR3. D genes are given only for firm matches. Rows may omit the clone size; those that give it use once, few, many or a size class.

V gene	clone size	D gene	J gene	CDR3 DNA	CDR3 protein
TRBV7-9	-	TRBD2	TRBJ2-1	TGTGCCAGCAGCTTAGTTCAGCGGGAGCCAACCTACAATGAGCAGTTCTTC	CASSLVQREPTYNEQFF
TRBV7-2	-	TRBD1	TRBJ2-2	TGTGCCAGCAGCTTAGGACAGGGGACCGGGGAGCTGTTTTTT	CASSLGQGTGELFF
TRBV5-1	-	TRBD2	TRBJ2-1	TGCGCCAGCAGCCCCACGACTAGCGGGGGACTTGACCAGTTCTTC	CASSPTTSGGLDQFF
TRBV7-8	once	-	TRBJ2-2	TGTGCCAGCAGCTTGGTGTTAGCGATCGGGGAGCTGTTTTTT	CASSLVLAIGELFF
TRBV5-1	-	TRBD1	TRBJ1-1	TGCGCCAGCAGCTTGGGGACCCAGGGGGCGGTGAACACTGAAGCTTTCTTT	CASSLGTQGAVNTEAFF
TRBV29-1	-	TRBD1	TRBJ1-5	TGCAGCGTAGCTGACAGGGGAGGATACCAGCCCCAGCATTTT	CSVADRGGYQPQHF
TRBV6-5	-	-	TRBJ1-2	TGTGCCAGCAGCTCACCTGAGATCCATGGCTACACCTTC	CASSSPEIHGYTF
TRBV19	-	TRBD2	TRBJ2-7	TGTGCCAGTAGTATCAGCGGGAGTCTGTACGAGCAGTACTTC	CASSISGSLYEQYF
TRBV27	-	TRBD1	TRBJ1-1	TGTGCCAGCAGTCCGGGGACAGGGAATAGGGGCACTGAAGCTTTCTTT	CASSPGTGNRGTEAFF
TRBV28	-	-	TRBJ2-7	TGTGCCAGCAGTGACCGGGACGAGCAGTACTTC	CASSDRDEQYF
TRBV11-3	-	TRBD1	TRBJ1-2	TGTGCCAGCAGCCATGGACAGGGCCTCTTCTATGGCTACACCTTC	CASSHGQGLFYGYTF
TRBV11-3	-	-	TRBJ2-7	TGTGCCAGCAGCACTCGGACAGACTACGAGCAGTACTTC	CASSTRTDYEQYF
TRBV15	-	TRBD2	TRBJ2-1	TGTGCCACCAGCAACAAGCGGGAGGGCCTTTTAATTGAGCAGTTCTTC	CATSNKREGLLIEQFF
TRBV11-2	-	TRBD2	TRBJ2-2	TGTGCCAGCAGCTTAACTAGCGGGAGCCCGGGGGAGCTGTTTTTT	CASSLTSGSPGELFF
TRBV29-1	-	-	TRBJ1-1	TGCAGCGTTGAAGATCAATACGCGGCTTTCTTT	CSVEDQYAAFF
TRBV9	-	TRBD2	TRBJ2-3	TGTGCCAGCAGCGGGGTAGGTAGCGGGAGGGATACGCAGTATTTT	CASSGVGSGRDTQYF
TRBV24-1	-	-	TRBJ1-1	TGTGCCACCAGTGCTCCGGGGGGGGATGAAGCTTTCTTT	CATSAPGGDEAFF
TRBV11-3	-	TRBD1	TRBJ1-2	TGTGCCAGCAGCCCCACCCCGGGACAGACGAACTATGGCTACACCTTC	CASSPTPGQTNYGYTF
TRBV5-1	-	-	TRBJ2-7	TGCGCCAGCAGCCCACCGGACAATTACGAGCAGTACTTC	CASSPPDNYEQYF
TRBV6-5	few	TRBD2	TRBJ2-1	TGTGCCAGCAGTCGGCGGGAGTCCTACAATGAGCAGTTCTTC	CASSRRESYNEQFF
TRBV4-2	few	-	TRBJ2-7	TGTGCCAGCAGCCAAGATCGTGGGACGGACAGCTCCTACGAGCAGTACTTC	CASSQDRGTDSSYEQYF
TRBV7-2	once	TRBD1	TRBJ1-2	TGTGCCAGCAGCTCAAAGTTGACAGGGATCTATGGCTACACCTTC	CASSSKLTGIYGYTF
TRBV28	-	TRBD1	TRBJ2-4	TGTGCCAGCAATAGACAGGGAGAAACTCCGTACTTC	CASNRQGETPYF
TRBV9	-	TRBD2	TRBJ2-1	TGTGCCAGCAGCGTTAGCGGGGGGGCCGGGGATGAGCAGTTCTTC	CASSVSGGAGDEQFF
TRBV29-1	-	TRBD1	TRBJ2-2	TGCAGCGTTGAAACCCCAGGGGGCGTTAGTACCGGGGAGCTGTTTTTT	CSVETPGGVSTGELFF
TRBV3-1/TRBV3-2	-	TRBD1	TRBJ2-5	TGTGCCAGCAGCCCTTTCGGGACAGGGTTAGAGACCCAGTACTTC	CASSPFGTGLETQYF
TRBV7-8	-	TRBD2	TRBJ2-1	TGTGCCAGCAGCCCCACTAGCGGCTCCTACAATGAGCAGTTCTTC	CASSPTSGSYNEQFF
TRBV6-1	-	-	TRBJ1-6	TGTGCCAGCAGTGAAGTGGGGGGGCGCATCAATTCACCCCTCCACTTT	CASSEVGGRINSPLHF
TRBV7-2	-	-	TRBJ2-5	TGTGCCAGCAGCTTAGCCAGCAGTCAGGGGCAAGAGACCCAGTACTTC	CASSLASSQGQETQYF
TRBV29-1	-	-	TRBJ1-5	TGCAGCGTTGGGCGACGGAGGGTTGGAGATCAGCCCCAGCATTTT	CSVGRRRVGDQPQHF
TRBV5-8	-	TRBD1	TRBJ1-6	TGTGCCAGCAGCTTGGAATGGACAGGGAATTCACCCCTCCACTTT	CASSLEWTGNSPLHF
TRBV12-3/TRBV12-4	-	TRBD1	TRBJ2-5	TGTGCCAGCAGCCAGGGACAGGGGGGGACCCAGTACTTC	CASSQGQGGTQYF
TRBV25-1	-	-	TRBJ1-5	TGTGCCAGCAGTGAACCGGGATCTCCCTCGGGACAGCCCCAGCATTTT	CASSEPGSPSGQPQHF
TRBV19	-	-	TRBJ2-2	TGTGCCAGTAGTATGCAGGGGATCACCGGGGAGCTGTTTTTT	CASSMQGITGELFF
TRBV20-1	once	-	TRBJ2-5	TGCAGTGCTAGTGCAGGGGCCGGTGGGGGAGAGGAGACCCAGTACTTC	CSASAGAGGGEETQYF
TRBV5-1	-	TRBD1	TRBJ2-2	TGCGCCAGCAGCTTACAACCGGGACAGGGGAACACCGGGGAGCTGTTTTTT	CASSLQPGQGNTGELFF
TRBV7-2	-	TRBD1	TRBJ2-7	TGTGCCAGCAGCTTAGTGACAGGGTGGAACGAGCAGTACTTC	CASSLVTGWNEQYF
TRBV5-6	-	-	TRBJ1-5	TGTGCCAGCAGCTCAGGGGCGACTCAGCCCCAGCATTTT	CASSSGATQPQHF
TRBV2	-	TRBD2	TRBJ2-1	TGTGCCAGCAGGGAGACTAGCGGGAGCGGTAATGAGCAGTTCTTC	CASRETSGSGNEQFF
TRBV6-2/TRBV6-3	-	-	TRBJ2-1	TGTGCCAGCAGTTCCTCAGACACGAGCTCCTACAATGAGCAGTTCTTC	CASSSSDTSSYNEQFF
TRBV28	-	TRBD1	TRBJ2-7	TGTGCCAGCAGTTTCCGGGACAGAACCTACGAGCAGTACTTC	CASSFRDRTYEQYF
TRBV10-3	-	TRBD1	TRBJ2-2	TGTGCCATCAACGGACAGGCCTCGGACACCGGGGAGCTGTTTTTT	CAINGQASDTGELFF
TRBV7-6	-	-	TRBJ2-7	TGTGCCAGCAGCCGCGCGGGTTACGAGCAGTACTTC	CASSRAGYEQYF
TRBV2	once	TRBD1	TRBJ2-7	TGTGCCAGCAGCGCACAGGGGTTAGGCTACGAGCAGTACTTC	CASSAQGLGYEQYF
TRBV27	few	-	TRBJ2-7	TGTGCCAGCAGCATACAGGGATCCTACGAGCAGTACTTC	CASSIQGSYEQYF
TRBV10-3	-	-	TRBJ2-7	TGTGCCGTCGGGGGGCCCTACGAGCAGTACTTC	CAVGGPYEQYF
TRBV7-2	-	TRBD2	TRBJ2-7	TGTGCCAGCAGCTCATCTAGCGGGCGATACGAGCAGTACTTC	CASSSSSGRYEQYF
TRBV7-6	-	TRBD1	TRBJ1-2	TGTGCCAGCAGCAGCCGGGACAGGGGGAAGGGCTACACCTTC	CASSSRDRGKGYTF
TRBV19	-	-	TRBJ1-2	TGTGCCAGTAGTATATGGGAGAGCGGCTACACCTTC	CASSIWESGYTF
TRBV30	-	-	TRBJ2-2	TGTGCCTGGAGCGGCAGGGTTACCGGGGAGCTGTTTTTT	CAWSGRVTGELFF
TRBV19	-	-	TRBJ1-5	TGTGCCAGTACCCCGGGGGGGAAAGATAATCAGCCCCAGCATTTT	CASTPGGKDNQPQHF
TRBV19	once	TRBD1	TRBJ1-6	TGTGCCAGTGGGACAGGGCGGAATTCACCCCTCCACTTT	CASGTGRNSPLHF
TRBV7-6	-	TRBD1	TRBJ1-1	TGTGCCAGCAGCGCCCGACAGGGGATGAACACTGAAGCTTTCTTT	CASSARQGMNTEAFF
TRBV3-1/TRBV3-2	-	TRBD1	TRBJ2-3	TGTGCCAGCAGCCAGGGACAGCGACCCACAGATACGCAGTATTTT	CASSQGQRPTDTQYF
TRBV30	-	-	TRBJ1-6	TGTGCCTGGAGTGTCCTTCGGGGGGAAGATTCACCCCTCCACTTT	CAWSVLRGEDSPLHF
TRBV4-3	few	TRBD2	TRBJ2-1	TGCGCCAGCAGCCAAGAGACTAGCGGGACCATCTCCTACAATGAGCAGTTCTTC	CASSQETSGTISYNEQFF
TRBV7-9	-	-	TRBJ2-5	TGTGCCAGCAGCTCCATAGAGACCCAGTACTTC	CASSSIETQYF